What follows describes a single TCR beta chain. As yet, its antigen is unknown. The sample is drawn from a study of beta chain features in type 1 diabetes. Regarding the study as a whole: Shorter TCRB CDR3s, moderately but significantly so, were found in Type 1 diabetes patients in all four CD4+ subsets. In the patient group, naive, central memory and Treg TCRB repertoires seemed more alike than in the healthy donor group.

Expressed TCRB transcripts were sequenced, since all the RNA that had been isolated was reverse transcribed. Profiling relied on immunoSEQ multiplex PCR, and the TCRdb table lists in-frame clones only, not all of them. The sample lists 250,000 to 350,000 clones, around 15% occurring once. Trimming stripped 6 bases from V and 3 bases from J, with 15 bases between. The length of the CDR3 is 14 residues. Germline CDR1 reads MNHNS; CDR2 reads SASEGT. Each donor gave one heparinised blood draw averaging around 120 mL. The V call is TRBV6-1, the J call TRBJ2-7; perhaps TRBD2 as D (5 bases). The sequenced material came from naive CD4+ T cells from blood. The TCR comes from a man in his thirties or forties with type 1 diabetes. The CDR3: CASRLREIGYEQYF. DNA for the CDR3: TGTGCCAGCAGATTAAGGGAGATAGGCTACGAGCAGTACTTC.